This T cell receptor beta chain came from a study of chemoradiotherapy in HPV16-positive cancers. Findings and limits, study-wide: During treatment, candidate HPV-specific clones and E7-related motifs expanded in tumor.

V was clipped by 6 bases and J by 2 bases, with 4 bases between them. This CDR3 has 12 residues. Germline V lookup: CDR1 SEHNR, CDR2 FQNEAQ (reference sequence). Concerning this clone: What it recognizes is unknown.

Assay used: immunoSEQ multiplex PCR; TCRdb lists only in-frame clones, some missing. The profile shows some 25,000 clones, approximately 92% of them singletons. This sequence originates from a human donor with HPV-associated anogenital cancer. The specimen comprised blood, sampled from a patient who underwent chemoradiotherapy. V and J are TRBV7-9 and TRBJ2-2, with no clear D. Here the CDR3 reads CASRHNTGELFF. CDR3 nucleotides: TGTGCCAGCAGACATAACACCGGGGAGCTGTTTTTT.